The present TCR beta chain was sequenced within a study of cytomegalovirus exposure and HLA in healthy donors. The V and J ends lost 6 bases and 1 base, in that order; junction bases with no gene match: 1. Germline loops: CDR1 MRHNA, CDR2 SNTAGT. The CDR3 totals 13 residues. The data were produced by immunoSEQ multiplex PCR, yet TCRdb's version contains in-frame clones alone and is incomplete. This table holds 150,000 to 200,000 clones, about 86% found once. This clone was counted only a few times. Sequencing input: PBMCs. This TCR derives from a woman in her 30s in good health and CMV-seronegative. V is TRBV6-4 and J is TRBJ1-1; 8 bases are shared with TRBD1. For the CDR3, the DNA is TGTGCCAGCAGGGGGACAGGGAACACTGAAGCTTTCTTT. Amino acids: CASRGTGNTEAFF.